This TCR beta chain originates from a study of shared clonotypes between healthy human individuals. Study-wide results and limits: Sequencing depth was a factor that was expected to affect clonotype sharing among donors.

CD45RA-negative memory and CD45RA+ naive subsets were split from the CD4+ cells. Splitting of each subset's genomic DNA was done evenly across several immunoSEQ plates. Method: immunoSEQ multiplex PCR; TCRdb's copy keeps in-frame clones and lacks some. The table shows about 1 million clones, with around four fifths occurring only once. As regards this clone: Its antigen is still unknown.

With 0 bases removed from V and 8 bases from J, the gap between germline ends came to 10 bases. CDR1 and CDR2 from the germline V gene are ENHRY and SYGVKD. The CDR3 loop spans 14 amino acids. The gene calls are TRBV10-3 and TRBJ1-4, with a weak D call TRBD1 (6 bases). This clonotype was sampled from a man between 18 and 35 years old in good health. Sequenced input: memory CD4+ T cells sorted from blood. Subset noted: CD45RA-negative fraction. The CDR3 protein is CAISESDSSEKLFF. For the CDR3, the DNA is TGTGCCATCAGTGAGTCGGACAGTAGCGAAAAACTGTTTTTT.